The entry below describes one TCR beta chain. The protocol was immunoSEQ multiplex PCR, while the TCRdb copy is restricted to in-frame clones and leaves out a portion. Here the sample spans about 250,000 clones, approximately 86% being singletons. V was shortened by 0 bases and J by 2 bases, with 17 bases between the two germline ends. The CDR3 spans 18 residues. Germline V CDR1 and CDR2: SGHAT, FQNNGV. This sample stems from a study of blood T cell repertoires in COVID-19. This clonotype originated in a woman in her sixties or seventies who had recovered from COVID-19. The specimen sequenced was peripheral blood. The chain recombines TRBV11-2 with TRBJ1-3, with unresolved D. As DNA, the CDR3 is TGTGCCAGCAGCTTAGACTATCACGTAATATCCGCTGGAAACACCATATATTTT. Amino acid sequence: CASSLDYHVISAGNTIYF.